The rows below give T cell receptor beta chains drawn from one sample of a study of HIV-infected patients and healthy controls. Each CDR3 protein is one row after TCRdb ran MiXCR on the 5' RACE reads. The table includes about 67,000 distinct CDR3 sequences, less than 20% detected once. The source material was CD4+ T cells from blood. The receptors originated from a human donor in good health. CDR3s include the opening cysteine and the closing phenylalanine or tryptophan. The D gene is left open where the match is weak. Only some rows state a clone size, as once, few, many or a class for expanded clones.

CDR3 protein,CDR3 DNA,J gene,V gene,D gene,clone size
CSAPRWRTLGDTEAFF,TGCAGTGCCCCAAGGTGGCGTACCCTCGGGGACACTGAAGCTTTCTTT,TRBJ1-1,TRBV20-1,-,-
CASSLFVAGQRGDTQYF,TGTGCCAGCAGCTTATTTGTAGCGGGCCAACGGGGAGATACGCAGTATTTT,TRBJ2-3,TRBV7-3,TRBD2,few
CASSLKGSGASTDTQYF,TGTGCCAGCAGTTTAAAGGGGAGCGGGGCTAGCACAGATACGCAGTATTTT,TRBJ2-3,TRBV12-3/TRBV12-4,TRBD2,few
CASSLGTKGLNEQFF,TGTGCCAGCAGCCTAGGGACTAAAGGGCTCAATGAGCAGTTCTTC,TRBJ2-1,TRBV7-9,TRBD2,few
CAWSRLGLRGTDTQYF,TGTGCCTGGAGCAGGTTGGGGCTCAGGGGTACAGATACGCAGTATTTT,TRBJ2-3,TRBV30,-,-
CSANTGGRTEAFF,TGCAGTGCTAACACAGGGGGCCGGACTGAAGCTTTCTTT,TRBJ1-1,TRBV20-1,TRBD1,many
CASSLVSGPSGEQYF,TGTGCCAGCAGCTTAGTTAGCGGACCCTCGGGGGAGCAGTACTTC,TRBJ2-7,TRBV11-3,-,-
CAWSGTARQPQHF,TGTGCCTGGAGTGGAACGGCGAGGCAGCCCCAGCATTTT,TRBJ1-5,TRBV30,-,-
CASSYSSLRRADTDTQYF,TGTGCCAGCAGTTACTCGAGTCTCCGGCGGGCCGACACAGATACGCAGTATTTT,TRBJ2-3,TRBV6-2/TRBV6-3,-,few
CSASTGVSSPLHF,TGCAGTGCTTCAACAGGGGTGAGTTCACCCCTCCACTTT,TRBJ1-6,TRBV20-1,TRBD1,many
CASSSPLAGNTDTQYF,TGTGCCAGCAGCTCCCCACTAGCGGGAAACACAGATACGCAGTATTTT,TRBJ2-3,TRBV12-3/TRBV12-4,TRBD2,many
CSAIGPDSYNEQFF,TGCAGTGCTATCGGACCGGACTCCTACAATGAGCAGTTCTTC,TRBJ2-1,TRBV20-1,-,many
CASSYSTPYEQYF,TGTGCCAGCAGTTACTCGACACCGTACGAGCAGTACTTC,TRBJ2-7,TRBV6-2/TRBV6-3,-,few
CASSIKGDVSLTDTQYF,TGTGCCAGCAGCATAAAAGGGGACGTTAGTTTGACAGATACGCAGTATTTT,TRBJ2-3,TRBV9,-,once
CASSQETNRFEAFF,TGCGCCAGCAGCCAAGAGACAAACCGTTTTGAAGCTTTCTTT,TRBJ1-1,TRBV4-3,-,-
CASSSQAFQETQYF,TGTGCCAGCTCATCGCAAGCCTTTCAAGAGACCCAGTACTTC,TRBJ2-5,TRBV18,-,-
CASSRYPWTSGHNEQFF,TGTGCCAGCAGTCGCTACCCCTGGACTAGCGGTCACAATGAGCAGTTCTTC,TRBJ2-1,TRBV12-3/TRBV12-4,TRBD2,few
CASLGGGADEQFF,TGTGCCAGCTTAGGCGGGGGGGCGGATGAGCAGTTCTTC,TRBJ2-1,TRBV3-1,TRBD2,few
CAWSSQYEKLFF,TGTGCCTGGAGTTCCCAGTACGAAAAACTGTTTTTT,TRBJ1-4,TRBV30,-,-